This entry features one T cell receptor beta chain sequence. The data originate from a study of blood T cell repertoires in COVID-19. Overall study: T cells, B-cell-depleted T cells, or PBMCs provided the cDNA or gDNA that served as material.

Losses at the gene ends were 0 bases for V and 2 bases for J; bases not matched to a gene: 10. The germline V gene encodes CDR1 MGHRA and CDR2 YSYEKL. The CDR3 contains 19 residues. In the original workflow: Amplification with reference gene primers provided the estimates of nucleated cell counts. Only in-frame clones appear in the TCRdb table, and some are missing; sequencing was by immunoSEQ multiplex PCR. Clone size and the V and J calls come from that table; the DNA yielded D and trimming. The data contain 200,000 to 300,000 clones, around 90% of them singletons. Sample: peripheral blood. The TCR sequence derives from a man under 40 with COVID-19, enrolled during active disease. This rearrangement joins TRBV4-1 to TRBJ1-5, with 10 bases that match TRBD1. The CDR3 region has the DNA TGCGCCAGCAGCCAAGATTGGGATCCCGGGACAGGGGGCAATCAGCCCCAGCATTTT. Protein sequence: CASSQDWDPGTGGNQPQHF.